This T cell receptor beta chain was sequenced during a study of graft-versus-host responses after intestinal transplantation. Study summary: Each transplant was multivisceral, liver-intestinal, or isolated intestinal.

Study outcomes and limitations: Subjects displaying graft-donor T cell macrochimerism possessed elevated graft-versus-host to host-versus-graft clonal ratios inside allografts.

The reaction was completed, and proliferating CFSE-low CD3+CD4+ and CD3+CD8+ responders were then sorted. This clone was detected only a few times. Clones were read by immunoSEQ multiplex PCR, and TCRdb kept only the in-frame ones, dropping some. The sample consists of 8,500 to 11,000 clones, approximately 31% of them appearing once. The junction had 3 bases not matched to a gene; V was cut back by 5 bases and J by 6 bases. The CDR3 extends over 16 amino acids. Germline V gives CDR1 SNHLY, CDR2 FYNNEI. The origin of this receptor is a human patient who was an organ donor for intestinal transplantation. The sequencing used alloreactive CD4+ T cells from a mixed lymphocyte reaction culture, collected before transplantation. The subset denotes: CFSE-low proliferating T cells sorted from roughly 6-day pre-transplant mixed lymphocyte reaction (GvH or HvG direction). This chain joins TRBV2 and TRBJ2-2, with 16 positions matching TRBD2. The CDR3 region is CASSQGLAGGPGELFF. Here the CDR3 DNA reads TGTGCCAGCAGTCAGGGACTAGCGGGGGGGCCCGGGGAGCTGTTTTTT. Filled out from reference TRBV2 and TRBJ2-2, the complete variable domain reads EPEVTQTPSHQVTQMGQEVILRCVPISNHLYFYWYRQILGQKVEFLVSFYNNEISEKSEIFDDQFSVERPDGSNFTLKIRSTKLEDSAMYFCASSQGLAGGPGELFFGEGSRLTVL.